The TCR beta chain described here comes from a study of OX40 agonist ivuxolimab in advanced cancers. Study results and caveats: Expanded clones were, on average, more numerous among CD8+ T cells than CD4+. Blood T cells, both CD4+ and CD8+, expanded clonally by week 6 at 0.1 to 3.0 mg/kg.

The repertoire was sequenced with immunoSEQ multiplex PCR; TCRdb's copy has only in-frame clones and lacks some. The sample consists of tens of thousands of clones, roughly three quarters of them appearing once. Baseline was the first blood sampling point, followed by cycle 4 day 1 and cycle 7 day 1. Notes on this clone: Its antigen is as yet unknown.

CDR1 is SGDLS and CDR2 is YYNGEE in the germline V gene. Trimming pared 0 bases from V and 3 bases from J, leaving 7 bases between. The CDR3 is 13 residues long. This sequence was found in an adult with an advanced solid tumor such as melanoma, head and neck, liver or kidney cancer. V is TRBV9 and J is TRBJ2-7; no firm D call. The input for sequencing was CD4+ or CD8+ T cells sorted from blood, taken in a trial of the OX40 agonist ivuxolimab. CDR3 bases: TGTGCCAGCAGCGTAGGTGCCCTCTACGAGCAGTACTTC. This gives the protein CASSVGALYEQYF.